The following is a TCR beta chain sequence with its context. The V and J ends lost 8 bases and 2 bases, in that order; junction bases with no gene match: 4. Germline CDR1 reads ENHRY; CDR2 reads SYGVKD. The CDR3 has 13 residues. The assay was immunoSEQ multiplex PCR, and TCRdb's table has in-frame clones only and misses some. Seen here are more than 150,000 clones, 90% to 95% observed once, and the top ten hold 1% to 1.5%. This specimen belongs to a study of T cell responses to AZD1222 COVID-19 vaccine. Source: peripheral blood, taken 28 days after the second AZD1222 dose. This TCR was recovered from an adult who received the AZD1222 COVID-19 vaccine. The chain links TRBV10-3 to TRBJ1-2, with TRBD1 matching over 8 bases. For the CDR3, the DNA is TGTGCCATCGGACAGGGATCGAACTATGGCTACACCTTC. Protein sequence: CAIGQGSNYGYTF.